The rows below give T cell receptor beta chains drawn from one sample of a study of CD8 T cells in ankylosing spondylitis. TCRdb recomputed calls from the 5' RACE reads with MiXCR, one row per CDR3 protein. The data hold about 250,000 distinct CDR3 sequences, with 32% observed a single time. Sequencing was performed on blood, either unsorted or a sorted T cell fraction (not recorded which). These receptors were obtained from a male donor with ankylosing spondylitis or in good health (not recorded which). Each CDR3 is given with its conserved first and last residue. D genes are given only for firm matches. Clone size is not always given. Where it is, it says once, few, many or a class for expanded clones.

j_call clone_size d_call v_call cdr3_aa cdr3_nt
TRBJ2-3 few TRBD2 TRBV20-1 CSARSSAGVRGDTQYF TGCAGTGCTAGGTCGTCAGCGGGGGTGCGTGGAGATACGCAGTATTTT
TRBJ2-7 NA NA TRBV7-8 CASSLSGGPSYEQYF TGTGCCAGCAGCTTGTCGGGGGGCCCCTCCTACGAGCAGTACTTC
TRBJ1-1 once NA TRBV7-8 CASILRGDTEAFF TGTGCCAGCATCTTAAGGGGGGACACTGAAGCTTTCTTT
TRBJ2-7 NA NA TRBV20-1 CSARGVSHEQYF TGCAGTGCTAGGGGCGTGTCCCACGAGCAGTACTTC
TRBJ2-7 few TRBD1 TRBV2 CASRGQLAYEQYF TGTGCCAGCAGGGGACAGCTAGCCTACGAGCAGTACTTC
TRBJ2-5 few NA TRBV5-6 CASSRERDQTQYF TGTGCCAGCAGCAGGGAGAGGGACCAGACCCAGTACTTC
TRBJ2-3 NA NA TRBV24-1 CATSDLPEESTDTQYF TGTGCCACCAGTGATTTGCCCGAGGAGAGCACAGATACGCAGTATTTT
TRBJ2-1 NA NA TRBV7-9 CASSLQGGEQFF TGTGCCAGCAGCTTACAGGGAGGTGAGCAGTTCTTC
TRBJ2-7 NA NA TRBV15 CATSRAQSYEQYF TGTGCCACCAGCAGAGCACAGTCCTACGAGCAGTACTTC
TRBJ2-7 many NA TRBV12-3/TRBV12-4 CASTHLSPGTYEQYF TGTGCCAGCACCCACCTTTCCCCGGGGACCTACGAGCAGTACTTC
TRBJ2-5 few TRBD2 TRBV29-1 CSIAGGDQETQYF TGCAGCATAGCGGGGGGCGACCAAGAGACCCAGTACTTC
TRBJ2-1 NA NA TRBV6-4 CASSDLGGSYNEQFF TGTGCCAGCAGTGACTTGGGCGGTTCCTACAATGAGCAGTTCTTC
TRBJ2-3 NA NA TRBV6-2/TRBV6-3 CASSYGVSTDTQYF TGTGCCAGCAGTTACGGGGTTAGCACAGATACGCAGTATTTT
TRBJ1-5 NA TRBD1 TRBV4-1 CASSQPGTGGNQPQHF TGCGCCAGCAGCCAACCCGGGACAGGGGGCAATCAGCCCCAGCATTTT
TRBJ2-2 NA NA TRBV5-1 CASSLLQGATGELFF TGCGCCAGCAGCTTGTTACAGGGTGCCACCGGGGAGCTGTTTTTT
TRBJ2-1 NA NA TRBV9 CASSVAGGNEQFF TGTGCCAGCAGCGTAGCAGGGGGGAATGAGCAGTTCTTC
TRBJ2-7 NA NA TRBV28 CASSYSLDRFEYEQYF TGTGCCAGCAGTTATAGTCTCGACAGGTTTGAATACGAGCAGTACTTC
TRBJ2-1 NA NA TRBV11-2 CASKVGVYNEQFF TGTGCCAGCAAAGTTGGGGTGTACAATGAGCAGTTCTTC
TRBJ2-7 NA NA TRBV5-1 CASSSDTVEQYF TGCGCCAGCAGCTCCGACACCGTCGAGCAGTACTTC
TRBJ2-1 NA NA TRBV10-2 CASRSGTDYNEQFF TGCGCCAGCAGGTCCGGGACTGACTACAATGAGCAGTTCTTC
TRBJ1-4 NA TRBD1 TRBV6-1 CASSRQGAYEKLFF TGTGCCAGCAGTAGACAGGGGGCTTACGAAAAACTGTTTTTT
TRBJ2-5 NA TRBD1 TRBV14 CASSQGDRPRETQYF TGTGCCAGCAGCCAGGGGGACAGGCCCCGAGAGACCCAGTACTTC
TRBJ2-3 few TRBD2 TRBV20-1 CSARPGTSGGHTDTQYF TGCAGTGCCCGTCCCGGGACTAGCGGGGGGCACACAGATACGCAGTATTTT
TRBJ2-1 NA NA TRBV7-2 CASSLAAGIYNEQFF TGTGCCAGCAGCTTAGCGGCAGGTATTTACAATGAGCAGTTCTTC
TRBJ2-3 NA TRBD1 TRBV12-3/TRBV12-4 CASSGQGRTDTQYF TGTGCCAGCAGTGGACAGGGCCGCACAGATACGCAGTATTTT
TRBJ2-5 NA NA TRBV3-1 CASSQEIETQYF TGTGCCAGCAGCCAAGAGATCGAGACCCAGTACTTC
TRBJ2-5 NA TRBD1 TRBV24-1 CAAGRQGAETQYF TGTGCCGCGGGAAGACAGGGGGCTGAGACCCAGTACTTC
TRBJ2-5 few NA TRBV12-3/TRBV12-4 CASRPRNQETQYF TGTGCCAGCAGACCCCGCAACCAAGAGACCCAGTACTTC
TRBJ1-6 NA TRBD1 TRBV5-1 CASSLGNRGEWPPLHF TGCGCCAGCAGCTTGGGGAACAGGGGAGAGTGGCCACCCCTCCACTTT
TRBJ2-1 NA TRBD2 TRBV6-1 CASGPTGGASYNEQFF TGTGCCAGCGGCCCTACCGGGGGGGCCAGCTACAATGAGCAGTTCTTC
TRBJ2-2 many NA TRBV29-1 CSGSRGLGGELFF TGCAGCGGGAGTAGGGGGTTAGGCGGGGAGCTGTTTTTT
TRBJ2-3 few NA TRBV29-1 CSVEVPGDTQYF TGCAGCGTTGAAGTTCCGGGAGATACGCAGTATTTT
TRBJ2-5 NA TRBD2 TRBV6-1 CASSDYPLSSGGETQYF TGTGCCAGCAGTGACTACCCCTTGTCTAGCGGGGGAGAGACCCAGTACTTC
TRBJ2-2 NA TRBD2 TRBV20-1 CSASSGGNTGELFF TGCAGTGCCTCTAGCGGGGGGAACACCGGGGAGCTGTTTTTT
TRBJ2-1 few TRBD2 TRBV27 CASSPRLTGGSDEQFF TGTGCCAGCAGTCCAAGACTGACGGGGGGGTCGGATGAGCAGTTCTTC
TRBJ1-1 NA NA TRBV5-6 CASSLEGVRVAFF TGTGCCAGCAGCTTGGAAGGGGTGAGGGTAGCTTTCTTT
TRBJ2-7 NA NA TRBV12-3/TRBV12-4 CASSSNPPYEQYF TGTGCCAGCAGTTCCAATCCCCCTTACGAGCAGTACTTC
TRBJ2-1 few TRBD1 TRBV5-1 CASSLGTGAYNEQFF TGCGCCAGCAGCTTGGGGACAGGGGCCTACAATGAGCAGTTCTTC
TRBJ2-1 NA NA TRBV20-1 CSPLRAHNEQFF TGCAGCCCGCTCAGGGCCCACAATGAGCAGTTCTTC
TRBJ2-2 few TRBD2 TRBV15 CATSSQTSGGTRSGELFF TGTGCCACCAGCTCCCAGACTAGCGGGGGGACCAGGTCCGGGGAGCTGTTTTTT
TRBJ1-1 few NA TRBV4-1 CASSHVREDTEAFF TGCGCCAGCAGCCACGTTCGAGAGGACACTGAAGCTTTCTTT
TRBJ1-4 few NA TRBV7-8 CASSSPRTGRDEKLFF TGTGCCAGCAGCTCCCCTCGAACAGGGAGGGATGAAAAACTGTTTTTT
TRBJ2-1 NA TRBD1 TRBV5-1 CASSFVQGANEQFF TGCGCCAGCAGCTTCGTACAGGGGGCGAATGAGCAGTTCTTC
TRBJ2-3 NA NA TRBV15 CATRVGVLTTDTQYF TGTGCCACCAGGGTAGGGGTTTTGACCACAGATACGCAGTATTTT